A single sample gave rise to the 21 T cell receptor beta chains below, sequenced in a study of blood T cell repertoires in COVID-19. Assay used: immunoSEQ multiplex PCR; TCRdb lists only in-frame clones, some missing. Seen here are roughly 160,000 clones, approximately 91% observed once, and the top ten hold 2% to 3%. Sequenced sample: peripheral blood. These receptors all come from a man younger than 35 with acute or convalescent COVID-19.

The V call is TRBV27, the J call TRBJ1-4; D possibly corresponds to TRBD1 (5 bases). The V gene's germline CDR1 is MNHEY and CDR2 SMNVEV (reference sequence). The CDR3 is made up of 14 amino acids. The germline V and J ends were trimmed by 1 base and 5 bases, with 8 bases remaining between them. This chain's CDR3 is CASSLWGGNEKLFF. In nucleotides, the CDR3 is TGTGCCAGCAGTTTATGGGGGGGAAATGAAAAACTGTTTTTT.

The V call is TRBV30, the J call TRBJ1-2; 7 bases match TRBD1. V was pared by 1 base and J by 11 bases, with 7 bases of the junction left unmatched. The CDR3 consists of 12 residues. CDR1 and CDR2 (germline): GTSNPN, SVGIG (reference sequence). The CDR3 bases are TGTGCCTGGAGTGCACTCACAGGGGTGTACACCTTC. It encodes CAWSALTGVYTF.

The V gene is TRBV5-1, the J gene TRBJ2-5, with TRBD2 matching over 14 bases. CDR3 length: 15 residues. Germline V CDR1 and CDR2: SGHRS, YFSETQ. The V segment lost 4 bases and the J segment 5 bases; nucleotides outside the gene matches: 4. The CDR3 region is CASSQGLAGEETQYF. The CDR3, as DNA: TGCGCCAGCAGCCAGGGACTAGCGGGAGAGGAGACCCAGTACTTC.

The V call is TRBV27, the J call TRBJ2-3; D gene uncertain. The CDR3 has 15 amino acids. The V gene lost 6 bases and the J gene lost 1 base, with 14 bases spanning the gap. The germline V gene encodes CDR1 MNHEY and CDR2 SMNVEV (reference sequence). The CDR3 DNA reads as TGTGCCAGCAGAAAGCGAGCATCAGGCACAGATACGCAGTATTTT. Translation gives CASRKRASGTDTQYF.

The chain is built from TRBV15 and TRBJ1-2; D is unclear. Germline CDR1 LNHNV, CDR2 YYDKDF (reference sequence). This CDR3 is 14 amino acids long. With 0 bases removed from V and 4 bases from J, the gap between germline ends came to 9 bases. In nucleotides, the CDR3 is TGTGCCACCAGCAGAGATGTCCAGGTCTATGGCTACACCTTC. Translating gives CATSRDVQVYGYTF.

J is TRBJ2-3 and V is TRBV6-6; 15 bases are shared with TRBD2. Germline V gene lookup returns CDR1 MNHNY and CDR2 SVGAGI (reference sequence). The CDR3 loop spans 16 amino acids. V was pared by 7 bases and J by 7 bases, with 9 bases of the junction left unmatched. CDR3: CASTRRGLAGGNTQYF. CDR3 DNA: TGTGCCAGCACCCGTAGGGGACTAGCGGGGGGAAATACGCAGTATTTT.

The rearrangement uses TRBV3-1 (or the pseudogene TRBV3-2) and TRBJ1-2, with TRBD1 identical over 9 bases. V lost 3 bases and J lost 7; bases outside the gene matches: 9. Germline V gives CDR1 LGHDT, CDR2 YNNKEL (reference sequence). This CDR3 comprises 15 residues. This chain's CDR3 is CASSHPGTGYSGYTF. In DNA, the CDR3 is TGTGCCAGCAGCCATCCCGGGACAGGGTATTCTGGCTACACCTTC.

This clone was detected once. The gene calls are TRBV18 and TRBJ2-1; D remains unclear. This CDR3 is built from 13 residues. V lost 4 bases and J 0 bases, leaving 4 bases between the germline ends. Germline CDR1 reads KGHSH; CDR2 reads LQKENI. CDR3 loop: CASSLSSYNEQFF. In nucleotides, the CDR3 is TGTGCCAGCTCACTCAGCTCCTACAATGAGCAGTTCTTC.

This clone has a handful of counts. An end of the junction does not agree with germline; a read error may underlie this. The rearrangement uses TRBV27 and TRBJ1-1, with D possibly being TRBD1 (5 bases). This CDR3 has 14 amino acids. The V gene's germline CDR1 is MNHEY and CDR2 SMNVEV (reference sequence). This chain's CDR3 is CATSWGDSTSEAFF. The CDR3 DNA is TGTGCCACCAGTTGGGGGGACTCAACTTCTGAAGCTTTCTTT.

V and J are TRBV5-1 and TRBJ1-1; 7 nucleotides align to TRBD1. The CDR3 is 15 amino acids. Germline CDR1 SGHRS, CDR2 YFSETQ. V dropped 2 bases and J dropped 2; count of bases not matched to a gene: 6. The CDR3 region has the DNA TGCGCCAGCAGCTTACACGGGACAGCAAACACTGAAGCTTTCTTT. Protein product: CASSLHGTANTEAFF.

This chain links TRBV18 with TRBJ1-2; weak D call: TRBD1 (6 bases). The CDR3 loop spans 13 amino acids. Trimming removed 3 bases from V and 3 bases from J, with 8 bases in between. Germline values: CDR1 KGHSH, CDR2 LQKENI. DNA of the CDR3: TGTGCCAGCTCACCCCGGACAGACTATGGCTACACCTTC. This translates into CASSPRTDYGYTF.

CDR3 nucleotide sequence: TGTGCCAGCAGCTTAGGACTAGCGGGAGGAGATACGCAGTATTTT. Translated: CASSLGLAGGDTQYF. V is TRBV7-9 and J is TRBJ2-3; 13 bases are shared with TRBD2. The V gene end was trimmed by 1 base and the J gene end by 5 bases; junction bases not matched to a gene: 0. The CDR3 has 15 residues. Germline assignment: CDR1 SEHNR and CDR2 FQNEAQ (reference sequence).

The genes are TRBV6-5 and TRBJ1-1; 7 bases are a match to TRBD1. V lost 8 bases, J lost 11 bases, and 14 bases stayed unmatched. The CDR3 has 13 residues. Germline values: CDR1 MNHEY, CDR2 SVGAGI. CDR3 bases: TGTGCCAGCTGCCCCCGACAGGGAATGAGGGCTTTCTTT. It specifies CASCPRQGMRAFF.

The chain links TRBV18 to TRBJ1-1; D is perhaps TRBD1 (5 bases). This CDR3 is built from 14 residues. V was shortened by 3 bases and J by 4 bases, with 12 bases between the two germline ends. CDR1 and CDR2 from the germline V gene are KGHSH and LQKENI. CDR3 sequence (DNA): TGTGCCAGCTCACCCCTAGGGAGGGGCACTGAAGCTTTCTTT. Amino acid sequence: CASSPLGRGTEAFF.

The chain links TRBV5-1 to TRBJ1-4, with D uncertain. This CDR3 has 17 amino acids. Germline V CDR1 and CDR2: SGHRS, YFSETQ. V lost 0 bases and J 0 bases, leaving 12 bases between the germline ends. DNA of the CDR3: TGCGCCAGCAGCTTGGTGGGGAGCCCTGCAACTAATGAAAAACTGTTTTTT. Translated: CASSLVGSPATNEKLFF.

This rearrangement joins TRBV4-1 to TRBJ1-4; TRBD1 might be the D (6 bases). This CDR3 region has 16 residues. V lost 1 base and J lost 8, with 17 bases in between. Per germline, CDR1 MGHRA and CDR2 YSYEKL. The CDR3 is CASSQGSGQKWEKLFF. CDR3 nucleotide sequence: TGCGCCAGCAGCCAAGGGTCCGGACAGAAGTGGGAAAAACTGTTTTTT.

This sequence joins TRBV7-8 and TRBJ2-1; 13 bases fit TRBD2. After removal of 5 bases from V and 6 bases from J, the junction contained 10 bases not matched to a gene. The CDR3 spans 17 residues. CDR1 SGHVS and CDR2 FQNEAQ come from the germline V gene. This chain's CDR3 is CASSPRTSGSISNEQFF. The CDR3 nucleotides are TGTGCCAGCAGCCCCCGGACTAGCGGGAGTATAAGCAATGAGCAGTTCTTC.

The V and J genes are TRBV24-1 and TRBJ1-2; possibly TRBD1 for D (6 bases). CDR1 and CDR2 from the germline V gene are KGHDR and SFDVKD. The CDR3 runs to 14 residues. V lost 5 bases, J lost 2 bases, and 11 bases lay in between. The CDR3 region is CATSVRQVNYGYTF. The CDR3 DNA follows: TGTGCCACCAGTGTCCGACAGGTGAACTATGGCTACACCTTC.

The count of this clone is one. The chain recombines TRBV30 with TRBJ1-1; 8 bases align to TRBD1. In germline, CDR1 is GTSNPN, CDR2 SVGIG (reference sequence). The CDR3 consists of 13 residues. Trimming took 3 bases from V and 7 from J; bases not matched to a gene: 7. CDR3 DNA: TGTGCCTGGAGGGACAGGGTGATTGGTGAAGCTTTCTTT. This codes for CAWRDRVIGEAFF.

V usage is TRBV28 and J usage is TRBJ1-2; D is perhaps TRBD1 (6 bases). Germline V CDR1 and CDR2: MDHEN, SYDVKM. The V end lost 11 bases, the J end lost 2 bases, and 12 bases lay between the germline ends. There are 12 residues in the CDR3. CDR3 in DNA: TGTGCCGGGGGCCCCCCGAACTATGGCTACACCTTC. Translating it yields CAGGPPNYGYTF.

DNA for the CDR3: TGTGCCAGCAGTCCTAGCGGGGGGGAACGCACAGATACGCAGTATTTT. Its translation: CASSPSGGERTDTQYF. The rearrangement links TRBV11-2 to TRBJ2-3, with 12 bases aligning to TRBD2. This CDR3 region has 16 residues. The junction had 5 bases not matched to a gene; V was cut back by 6 bases and J by 1 base. The V gene's germline CDR1 is SGHAT and CDR2 FQNNGV.